The rows below give T cell receptor beta chains drawn from one sample of a study of T cell changes during pregnancy in multiple sclerosis. Method: immunoSEQ multiplex PCR; TCRdb's copy keeps in-frame clones and lacks some. The sample includes about 50,000 clones, about 93% seen only once; the top ten take 0.35% to 0.5%. Sequences were derived from CD4+ T cells from peripheral blood mononuclear cells, sampled after pregnancy. All receptors derive from a female donor with multiple sclerosis, enrolled in a pregnancy study. The CDR3 runs from the conserved cysteine through the conserved F or W.

j_call v_call cdr3_aa
TRBJ2-2 TRBV5-4 CASSSPSGRTTGELFF
TRBJ2-2 TRBV5-1 CASSFLLETGELFF
TRBJ1-1 TRBV5-1 CASSLQTGGEAFF
TRBJ2-2 TRBV18 CASSPRGRTTGSANTGELFF
TRBJ1-4 TRBV5-1 CASSSRGATNEKLFF
TRBJ2-1 TRBV19 CASRLRDSNTRSYNEQFF
TRBJ2-7 TRBV19 CASSSWTADYEQYF
TRBJ1-2 TRBV15 CATSRVAGSYGYTF
TRBJ2-1 TRBV12-5 CASGLVLGQSSYNEQFF
TRBJ2-6 TRBV18 CASSREIGGNYFGANVLTF
TRBJ1-1 TRBV19 CASSITRWRGGAGAEAFF
TRBJ1-4 TRBV30 CAWGRGEKLFF
TRBJ2-7 TRBV18 CASSPPEGTSYEQYF
TRBJ2-7 TRBV5-1 CASSLQGGTYEQYF
TRBJ2-3 TRBV28 CASRGEGTGSGVTQYF
TRBJ1-1 TRBV10-3 CAISDRGLNTEAFF
TRBJ2-3 TRBV7-9 CASSLAGGARTDTQYF
TRBJ1-1 TRBV4-3 CASSQVGQGVIEAFF
TRBJ2-1 TRBV5-1 CASSLAGGPWNEQFF
TRBJ2-1 TRBV5-4 CASSLGLAGNNEQFF